This T cell receptor (beta chain) came from a study of CD8 T cells in Susac syndrome. This clonotype was seen a single time. The RNA, about 0.5 to 1 ug, was put through reverse transcription using random hexamers. TCRdb re-called the immunoSEQ multiplex PCR reads through MiXCR, storing one row per CDR3 protein. The data show about 280,000 distinct CDR3 sequences, 70% to 90% seen once. The CDR3 contains 12 residues. The germline CDR1 and CDR2 sequences are SGHTS and YDEGEE. V was trimmed by 6 bases and J by 1 base, leaving 8 bases between them. The sequenced sample consisted of CD8+ T cells from PBMCs. V is TRBV5-8 and J is TRBJ2-7; no clear D gene. The source is a human donor with multiple sclerosis. This CDR3 reads CASITISYEQYF. Here the CDR3 DNA reads TGTGCCAGCATAACCATTTCCTACGAGCAGTACTTC.